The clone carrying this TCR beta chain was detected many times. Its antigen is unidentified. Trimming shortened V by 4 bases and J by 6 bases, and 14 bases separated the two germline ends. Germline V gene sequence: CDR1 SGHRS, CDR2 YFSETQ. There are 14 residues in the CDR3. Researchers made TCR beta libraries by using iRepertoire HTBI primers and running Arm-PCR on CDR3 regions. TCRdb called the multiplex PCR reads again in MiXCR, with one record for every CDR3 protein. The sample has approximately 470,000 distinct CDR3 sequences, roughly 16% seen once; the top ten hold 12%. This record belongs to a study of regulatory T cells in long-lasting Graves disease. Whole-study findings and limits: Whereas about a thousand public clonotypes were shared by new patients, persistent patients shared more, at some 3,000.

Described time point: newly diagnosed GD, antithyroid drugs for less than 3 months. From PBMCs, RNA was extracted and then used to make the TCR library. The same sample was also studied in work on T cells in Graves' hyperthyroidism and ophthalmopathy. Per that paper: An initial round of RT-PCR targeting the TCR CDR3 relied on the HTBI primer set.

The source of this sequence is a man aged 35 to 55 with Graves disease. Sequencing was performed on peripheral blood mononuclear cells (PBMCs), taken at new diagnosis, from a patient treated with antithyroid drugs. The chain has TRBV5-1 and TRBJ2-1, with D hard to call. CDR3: CASSPRGDRNEQFF. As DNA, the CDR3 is TGCGCCAGCAGCCCCCGAGGAGACCGCAATGAGCAGTTCTTC. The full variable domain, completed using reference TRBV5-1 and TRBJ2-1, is KAGVTQTPRYLIKTRGQQVTLSCSPISGHRSVSWYQQTPGQGLQFLFEYFSETQRNKGNFPGRFSGRQFSNSRSEMNVSTLELGDSALYLCASSPRGDRNEQFFGPGTRLTVL.